The rows below give T cell receptor beta chains drawn from one sample of a study of beta chain features in type 1 diabetes. Clones were sequenced by immunoSEQ multiplex PCR, and TCRdb holds only the in-frame ones, with some missing. The sample lists around 240,000 clones; 9.6% were seen once. Material for sequencing was naive CD4+ T cells from blood. Receptors were obtained from a woman younger than 35 in good health. Both conserved end residues are part of each CDR3.

j_gene | len | v_gene | CDR3aa
TRBJ1-4 | 13 | TRBV27 | CASSLNDRAGLFF
TRBJ2-4 | 13 | TRBV5-1 | CASSLDPLNIQYF
TRBJ1-2 | 16 | TRBV28 | CASSPPGQGLHYGYTF
TRBJ1-1 | 13 | TRBV30 | CASDGQGDTEAFF
TRBJ2-5 | 11 | TRBV30 | CAWTIQETQYF
TRBJ2-2 | 13 | TRBV30 | CAYYLGITGELFF
TRBJ2-1 | 13 | TRBV7-6 | CASSPNPTGEQFF
TRBJ1-5 | 13 | TRBV2 | CASERGREQPQHF
TRBJ1-1 | 18 | TRBV19 | CASSISGQGPFLNTEAFF
TRBJ1-2 | 15 | TRBV7-9 | CASSLGGGQDLGYTF
TRBJ1-1 | 15 | TRBV5-4 | CASSLNSAGSTEAFF
TRBJ2-7 | 14 | TRBV7-3 | CASSLTRDTYEQYF
TRBJ2-5 | 17 | TRBV14 | CASSQGTPSGAWETQYF
TRBJ1-1 | 15 | TRBV6-1 | CASRTTGTGDTEAFF
TRBJ2-7 | 13 | TRBV18 | CASSPAERIEQYF
TRBJ2-7 | 17 | TRBV4-2 | CASSQSGTSGISYEQYF
TRBJ1-4 | 13 | TRBV30 | CAWNGRGYEKLFF
TRBJ2-7 | 13 | TRBV2 | CASAPDRAYEQYF
TRBJ1-2 | 13 | TRBV2 | CASSVGTEYGYTF
TRBJ2-5 | 14 | TRBV5-1 | CASSSLAGGETQYF
TRBJ1-3 | 17 | TRBV9 | CASSVDPGIRSGNTIYF
TRBJ2-7 | 14 | TRBV28 | CASSFVPGSYEQYF
TRBJ2-1 | 12 | TRBV6-1 | CASSEGRGDPFF
TRBJ2-5 | 16 | TRBV14 | CASSRDGDRRRGAQYF
TRBJ1-2 | 14 | TRBV5-1 | CASSPDRPDYGYTF
TRBJ2-7 | 12 | TRBV2 | CASSYTGGEQYF
TRBJ2-2 | 13 | TRBV19 | CATSRGGTGELFF
TRBJ1-1 | 13 | TRBV5-4 | CASSFGGLAGAFF
TRBJ2-1 | 17 | TRBV7-6 | CASSSMPGGSSYNEQFF
TRBJ2-3 | 15 | TRBV5-1 | CASSSDRAGTDTQYF
TRBJ1-5 | 13 | TRBV30 | CAWRDRGGQPQHF
TRBJ2-7 | 16 | TRBV30 | CAWTSRGQGAAGEQYF
TRBJ1-1 | 14 | TRBV12-5 | CASAIQGISTEAFF
TRBJ2-1 | 15 | TRBV30 | CAWSYWDRGKGEQFF
TRBJ2-5 | 14 | TRBV15 | CATSRDLREETQYF
TRBJ2-3 | 15 | TRBV7-9 | CASRPTSRGADTQYF
TRBJ2-1 | 15 | TRBV5-4 | CASSPGGPSYNEQFF
TRBJ2-1 | 14 | TRBV30 | CAWTSGSPYNEQFF
TRBJ2-6 | 15 | TRBV7-9 | CASSLVTGGANVLTF
TRBJ2-7 | 16 | TRBV7-2 | CASSFPAGGSSYEQYF
TRBJ1-4 | 13 | TRBV2 | CASRRGQDEKLFF
TRBJ1-3 | 16 | TRBV14 | CASSLRTGPLGNTIYF
TRBJ2-1 | 13 | TRBV19 | CASSMAGGNEQFF
TRBJ2-3 | 16 | TRBV7-9 | CASRPSREGRTDTQYF
TRBJ1-4 | 14 | TRBV27 | CASSLGRKGEKLFF
TRBJ1-4 | 13 | TRBV30 | CASPGGGGEKLFF
TRBJ2-6 | 17 | TRBV15 | CATSRVVGGAGANVLTF
TRBJ2-1 | 16 | TRBV4-1 | CASSRRGWDGDNEQFF
TRBJ2-1 | 15 | TRBV19 | CASRTGTSAYNEQFF
TRBJ2-3 | 16 | TRBV29-1 | CSVESNGAGHWDTQYF
TRBJ2-7 | 10 | TRBV20-1 | CSARDNEQYF
TRBJ1-2 | 18 | TRBV4-2 | CASSQDQGQGQINYGYTF
TRBJ2-7 | 16 | TRBV5-4 | CASSPGGDPSSYEQYF
TRBJ1-5 | 15 | TRBV6-4 | CASSEVGGGNQPQHF
TRBJ2-2 | 16 | TRBV7-2 | CATPSSGLANTGELFF